This T cell receptor (beta chain) appears in the sequencing data of a study of cytomegalovirus exposure and HLA in healthy donors. General observations from the study: Within the 100 to 150 validation repertoires, first-cohort TCR clusters tended to co-occur, according to a later analysis. Confirmation was obtained in vitro that a few CMV-associated chains are specific for CMV antigens.

There are a few counts of this clone. The antigen is not known. Other DNA sequences from this sample encode an identical CDR3 as well. The donors were in the roughly 110-subject validation cohort; that cohort was separate from the roughly 700-subject first cohort. Germline assignment: CDR1 SGHTA and CDR2 FQGTGA. This CDR3 contains 13 residues. V shed 2 bases and J shed 2 bases, with 6 bases lying between them. Sequencing was performed with immunoSEQ multiplex PCR; in TCRdb, only in-frame clones are kept and a portion is missing. The sample has under 130,000 clones; about 88% are singletons. The sequenced material came from PBMCs. This clonotype was obtained from a woman between 18 and 30 years old in good health and CMV-seropositive. The chain uses TRBV7-3 and TRBJ2-5; possible D gene TRBD2, 5 bases. CDR3 DNA sequence: TGTGCCAGCAGCTTAGGGAGACAAGAGACCCAGTACTTC. Its translation: CASSLGRQETQYF.